There are many counts of the clone carrying this T cell receptor (beta chain). Its antigen is undetermined. After removal of 4 bases from V and 5 bases from J, the junction contained 7 bases not matched to a gene. Germline values: CDR1 KGHDR, CDR2 SFDVKD. This CDR3 contains 15 residues. The sample originates from a study of T-cell reconstitution after alpha-beta-depleted transplantation in children. Study outcomes and limitations: There were reportedly several hundred expanded graft clones from which alpha-beta T cells came about two months after transplant.

The library targeted TCRbeta and was prepared with unique molecular identifiers. A single record per CDR3 protein comes from TCRdb applying MiXCR to the PCR reads. The sample includes hundreds of thousands of distinct CDR3 sequences, 9.5% to 13% of them seen just once. The sequence derives from a male patient under 10 years old who had a stem cell transplant for chronic granulomatous disease, so the T cells may come from the graft donor. The starting material was peripheral blood, obtained 180 days after TCRalphabeta/CD19-depleted stem cell transplant. The chain couples TRBV24-1 to TRBJ2-1; 7 bases are a match to TRBD2. This CDR3 reads CATSEGSLADNEQFF. The CDR3 nucleotides read TGTGCCACCAGTGAGGGGTCCCTAGCGGACAATGAGCAGTTCTTC.